The 18 T cell receptor beta chains below all came from one sample that was sequenced in a study of blood T cells in healthy people across ages. With a J-beta primer mix and a sample-barcoded 5' primer, a second PCR ran about 7 to 11 cycles. MiXCR was run by TCRdb on the 5' RACE reads, yielding one entry per CDR3 protein. The sample holds some 700,000 distinct CDR3 sequences; roughly 43% are singletons and the top ten take about 20%. The specimen sequenced was blood. These receptors were obtained from a woman in her sixties or seventies in good health.

In its sample, this clonotype was seen once. A junction boundary mismatches the germline segment, possibly from a read error. The chain couples TRBV15 to TRBJ2-1; 11 bases align to TRBD1. Per the germline V gene, CDR1 is LNHNV and CDR2 is YYDKDF (reference sequence). The CDR3 is 15 amino acids. The CDR3 loop is CATSRGTGGRNDQFF. The CDR3 DNA sequence: TGTGCCACCAGCAGGGGGACAGGGGGACGGAATGATCAGTTCTTC. Full variable domain (outside the CDR3, taken from reference TRBV15 and TRBJ2-1): DAMVIQNPRYQVTQFGKPVTLSCSQTLNHNVMYWYQQKSSQAPKLLFHYYDKDFNNEADTPDNFQSRRPNTSFCFLDIRSPGLGDTAMYLCATSRGTGGRNDQFFGPGTRLTVL.

V gene TRBV7-2 combines with J gene TRBJ1-1; 8 bases are shared with TRBD1. The germline V gene has CDR1 SGHTA and CDR2 FQGNSA. The CDR3 has 15 residues. With V trimmed by 5 bases and J by 3 bases, 8 bases remained unmatched. The DNA of the CDR3 is TGTGCCAGCAGCCCATACAGGGGGGCGCACACTGAAGCTTTCTTT. Protein sequence: CASSPYRGAHTEAFF.

This chain joins TRBV6-2 or TRBV6-3 and TRBJ2-2; 8 bases agree with TRBD1. The CDR3 covers 16 residues. Unmatched junction bases numbered 9, after V lost 6 bases and J lost 3 bases. Germline V gives CDR1 MNHEY, CDR2 SVGEGT. This CDR3 is CASRPTGESDTGELFF. DNA of the CDR3: TGTGCCAGCAGACCGACAGGGGAATCGGACACCGGGGAGCTGTTTTTT.

The table lists this clonotype with a few counts. The chain links TRBV9 to TRBJ2-3; weak D call: TRBD1 (6 bases). The V and J ends lost 0 bases and 5 bases respectively, with 13 bases between them. CDR1 and CDR2 (germline): SGDLS, YYNGEE. This CDR3 spans 15 amino acids. CDR3 amino acids: CASSVDNGQLDTQYF. DNA of the CDR3: TGTGCCAGCAGCGTAGATAACGGACAGTTAGATACGCAGTATTTT.

V gene TRBV29-1 combines with J gene TRBJ2-3; TRBD2 matches 11 bases. Trimming took 5 bases from V and 1 from J; bases not matched to a gene: 2. The CDR3 sequence is 14 residues long. Germline V gene sequence: CDR1 SQVTM, CDR2 ANQGSEA. The CDR3 DNA is TGCAGCGTTATAGCGGGGGGGCGCACAGATACGCAGTATTTT. The encoded protein is CSVIAGGRTDTQYF.

This chain links TRBV29-1 with TRBJ2-4; 7 bases are shared with TRBD2. CDR3 size: 14 residues. Germline V lookup: CDR1 SQVTM, CDR2 ANQGSEA. V shed 3 bases, J shed 8 bases, and the junction held 10 bases outside the gene matches. This CDR3 is CSVEGREQGDIQYF. CDR3 bases: TGCAGCGTTGAGGGGCGGGAGCAGGGTGACATTCAGTACTTC.

This clonotype was seen only a few times. The rearrangement links TRBV6-5 to TRBJ1-1; 7 nucleotides agree with TRBD1. The CDR3 has 13 residues. Unmatched junction bases numbered 6, after V lost 5 bases and J lost 6 bases. Looked up from germline, CDR1 is MNHEY and CDR2 is SVGAGI. Written as DNA, the CDR3 is TGTGCCAGCAGTCAGACAGGGAGGGCTGAAGCTTTCTTT. Translation: CASSQTGRAEAFF.

This clonotype showed up just once. The genes are TRBV4-1 and TRBJ1-5; D is ambiguous. Germline loops: CDR1 MGHRA, CDR2 YSYEKL. The germline V and J ends were trimmed by 0 bases and 7 bases, with 7 bases remaining between them. CDR3 length: 13 amino acids. The CDR3 bases are TGCGCCAGCAGCCAAGATTCCCAACAGCCCCAGCATTTT. Encoded protein: CASSQDSQQPQHF.

This clonotype was observed at least ten times. The rearrangement joins TRBV12-3 or TRBV12-4 to TRBJ2-7, with D unclear. The CDR3 is 13 amino acids. V dropped 6 bases and J dropped 6 bases, with 15 bases sitting between them. DNA of the CDR3: TGTGCCAGCAGGCGGAACAAGGTGGGCGAGCAGTACTTC. This translates into CASRRNKVGEQYF.

This clonotype turned up a few times. The J gene is TRBJ1-4, the V gene TRBV6-6, with 9 bases aligning to TRBD1. The CDR3 has 15 amino acids. V lost 2 bases, J lost 7 bases, and 5 bases stayed unmatched. Germline V lookup: CDR1 MNHNY, CDR2 SVGAGI (reference sequence). Here the CDR3 reads CASSYRTGEGEKLFF. DNA for the CDR3: TGTGCCAGCAGTTACCGGACAGGGGAAGGTGAAAAACTGTTTTTT.

This clonotype was detected a few times. The chain employs TRBV7-3 and TRBJ2-3; D remains unclear. The V gene's germline CDR1 is SGHTA and CDR2 FQGTGA. There are 14 residues in the CDR3. The V gene lost 4 bases and the J gene lost 6 bases, with 14 bases spanning the gap. CDR3 sequence (DNA): TGTGCCAGCAGCTCTCCTGGACCTCGGGATACGCAGTATTTT. Amino acid sequence: CASSSPGPRDTQYF.

Worth noting for this clonotype: A much larger clone differs by one base, so this may be a read error. The gene calls are TRBV12-3 or TRBV12-4 and TRBJ2-7, with a weak D call TRBD1 (5 bases). The CDR3 is 14 residues long. The V end was cut by 7 bases, the J end by 3 bases, with 16 bases between. The CDR3: CASTVRLGDYEQYF. The CDR3 DNA reads as TGTGCCAGCACCGTGAGGTTAGGGGACTACGAGCAGTACTTC.

V is TRBV12-3 or TRBV12-4 and J is TRBJ1-1; D not resolved. The V end lost 6 bases, the J end lost 4 bases, and 15 bases lay between the germline ends. This CDR3 region has 14 residues. CDR3 amino acids: CASSIWGEVTEAFF. As DNA, the CDR3 is TGTGCCAGCAGCATTTGGGGAGAGGTCACTGAAGCTTTCTTT.

This clonotype occurred a few times. The chain combines TRBV3-1 with TRBJ2-1; 11 nucleotides line up with TRBD2. The V and J ends lost 0 bases and 0 bases, in that order; junction bases with no gene match: 4. In germline, CDR1 is LGHDT, CDR2 YNNKEL (reference sequence). The CDR3 covers 18 residues. CDR3 loop: CASSQDRLAGGSYNEQFF. The CDR3 DNA reads TGTGCCAGCAGCCAAGACCGTCTAGCGGGAGGCTCCTACAATGAGCAGTTCTTC.

This clonotype was recorded a few times. The CDR3 sequence is CAIRETGGGSSDTQYF. The CDR3 DNA reads TGTGCCATCAGGGAGACGGGCGGGGGGTCATCGGATACGCAGTATTTT. J is TRBJ2-3 and V is TRBV10-3; TRBD2 aligns across 8 bases. Germline loops: CDR1 ENHRY, CDR2 SYGVKD. With V trimmed by 6 bases and J by 6 bases, 14 bases remained unmatched. There are 16 residues in the CDR3.

This clonotype was observed a few times. V is TRBV11-1 and J is TRBJ2-2; 7 bases agree with TRBD2. This CDR3 region has 14 residues. Germline V gene lookup returns CDR1 SGHAT and CDR2 FQDESV (reference sequence). Unmatched junction bases numbered 8, after V lost 10 bases and J lost 3 bases. The CDR3 reads CANLGGGYTGELFF. In nucleotides, the CDR3 is TGTGCCAATTTAGGCGGGGGTTACACCGGGGAGCTGTTTTTT.

J is TRBJ1-2 and V is TRBV29-1; 9 nucleotides line up with TRBD1. This CDR3 region has 14 residues. J was trimmed by 8 bases and V by 0 bases; bases with no gene match: 7. Germline CDR1 SQVTM, CDR2 ANQGSEA. CDR3 nucleotides: TGCAGCGTTGAAGATATGGGGACAGGGTACGGCTACACCTTC. Encoded protein: CSVEDMGTGYGYTF.

Of note for this clonotype: The junction departs from the called germline gene at one end, perhaps through a read error. The V call is TRBV20-1, the J call TRBJ1-6; 8 bases agree with TRBD1. The germline V gene has CDR1 DFQATT and CDR2 SNEGSKA (reference sequence). CDR3 length: 13 amino acids. The CDR3 loop is CSARTGGGSPLHF. CDR3 coding DNA: TGCAGCGCTAGAACAGGGGGGGGTTCACCCCTCCACTTT.